The 12 T cell receptor beta chains below were found in one sample sequenced in a study of CD8 T cells in Susac syndrome. An amount of RNA that ranged from roughly 0.5 to 1 ug was reverse transcribed with random hexamers. TCRdb recomputed calls from the immunoSEQ multiplex PCR reads with MiXCR, one row per CDR3 protein. Of more than 200,000 distinct CDR3 sequences listed, approximately 90% are singletons. The sample taken for sequencing was CD8+ T cells from PBMCs. The receptor set was obtained from a human donor with multiple sclerosis.

V usage is TRBV23-1 and J usage is TRBJ1-5; 9 nucleotides agree with TRBD1. TRBV23-1 counts as an open reading frame of uncertain function. This CDR3 contains 19 residues. Trimming removed 2 bases from V and 1 base from J; junction bases left unmatched: 12. CDR3: CASSQLRGTGCGSNQPQHF. The CDR3 DNA sequence: TGCGCCAGCAGTCAACTCCGTGGGACAGGGTGTGGGAGCAATCAGCCCCAGCATTTT.

The chain couples TRBV6-2 or TRBV6-3 to TRBJ2-2, with D tentatively TRBD1 (6 bases). Per the germline V gene, CDR1 is MNHEY and CDR2 is SVGEGT. V lost 6 bases to trimming and J lost 3 bases, with 11 bases between them. The length of the CDR3 is 14 residues. The CDR3 here is CASRGQSDTGELFF. The CDR3 DNA is TGTGCCAGCAGAGGACAGTCTGACACCGGGGAGCTGTTTTTT.

This chain uses TRBV30 with TRBJ2-1; either TRBD1 or TRBD2 may fit D (6 bases each). CDR1 GTSNPN and CDR2 SVGIG come from the germline V gene (reference sequence). The CDR3 runs to 15 residues. The V gene lost 0 bases and the J gene lost 3 bases, with 12 bases spanning the gap. CDR3 residues: CAWSVGGTVYNEQFF. CDR3 nucleotide sequence: TGTGCCTGGAGTGTAGGGGGGACCGTCTACAATGAGCAGTTCTTC. The full variable domain, in which reference TRBV30 and TRBJ2-1 provide the parts outside the CDR3, is SQTIHQWPATLVQPVGSPLSLECTVEGTSNPNLYWYRQAAGRGLQLLFYSVGIGQISSEVPQNLSASRPQDRQFILSSKKLLLSDSGFYLCAWSVGGTVYNEQFFGPGTRLTVL.

The chain links TRBV30 to TRBJ1-2; weak D call: TRBD1 (5 bases). Germline V gene sequence: CDR1 GTSNPN, CDR2 SVGIG (reference sequence). V lost 0 bases and J lost 7, with 9 bases in between. The CDR3 has 12 amino acids. The DNA of the CDR3 is TGTGCCTGGAGTGTTTTGGGGGGTGGCTACACCTTC. Its translation is CAWSVLGGGYTF.

The chain uses TRBV5-1 and TRBJ1-1; D gene ambiguous. V lost 0 bases, J lost 3 bases, and 9 bases lay in between. The CDR3 runs 14 residues. Per germline, CDR1 SGHRS and CDR2 YFSETQ. The chain's CDR3 is CASSLEFGDTEAFF. In DNA form, the CDR3 reads TGCGCCAGCAGCTTGGAGTTCGGTGACACTGAAGCTTTCTTT.

CDR3: CASSHPARGGSRPGEQFF. The DNA of the CDR3 is TGCGCCAGCAGCCACCCTGCCCGGGGGGGATCGAGGCCGGGTGAGCAGTTCTTC. This sequence joins TRBV4-1 and TRBJ2-1, with 8 positions matching TRBD2. This CDR3 spans 18 amino acids. With V trimmed by 3 bases and J by 9 bases, 19 bases remained unmatched. Germline CDR1 is MGHRA and CDR2 is YSYEKL.

The chain is built from TRBV21-1 and TRBJ1-4; TRBD1, the table's D call, lacks a check against the DNA. TRBV21-1 counts as a pseudogene. CDR3 length equals 15 residues. CDR3 sequence reads: CASSPEEGANEKLFF. CDR3 coding DNA: TGTGCCAGCAGTCCCGAGGAGGGGGCTAACGAAAAACTGTTTTTT.

V usage is TRBV2 and J usage is TRBJ2-7; D call uncertain. Germline CDR1 and CDR2: SNHLY and FYNNEI. Trimming took 9 bases from V and 0 from J, leaving 12 bases between them. The length of the CDR3 is 13 residues. For the CDR3, the DNA is TGTGCCAGTAAGAGTGGCGGCTCCTACGAGCAGTACTTC. This encodes CASKSGGSYEQYF.

This clonotype was seen more than once but under ten times. J is TRBJ1-2 and V is TRBV6-2 or TRBV6-3; possible D gene TRBD1, 6 bases. This CDR3 has 12 residues. V was shortened by 8 bases and J by 7 bases, with 14 bases between the two germline ends. Germline-derived CDR1 and CDR2 are MNHEY and SVGEGT. CDR3 in DNA: TGTGCCAGCGCCGGGACACCCAGTGGCTACACCTTC. Its protein product is CASAGTPSGYTF.

The chain carries TRBV6-6 and TRBJ2-7; TRBD2 matches at 9 bases. The CDR3 length is 15 residues. From germline, CDR1 is MNHNY and CDR2 SVGAGI (reference sequence). Trimming removed 7 bases from V and 3 bases from J; junction bases left unmatched: 10. This CDR3 is CASTQGRGGIYEQYF. In DNA form, the CDR3 reads TGTGCCAGCACCCAGGGGCGGGGGGGAATCTACGAGCAGTACTTC.

The J gene is TRBJ1-5, the V gene TRBV9; D ambiguous. Germline V gives CDR1 SGDLS, CDR2 YYNGEE. The CDR3 length is 15 residues. Trimming left V 0 bases short and J 0 bases short, with 7 bases between. The CDR3 reads CASSVEGDSNQPQHF. In DNA, the CDR3 is TGTGCCAGCAGCGTAGAGGGAGATAGCAATCAGCCCCAGCATTTT. The full variable domain, in which reference TRBV9 and TRBJ1-5 provide the parts outside the CDR3, is DSGVTQTPKHLITATGQRVTLRCSPRSGDLSVYWYQQSLDQGLQFLIQYYNGEERAKGNILERFSAQQFPDLHSELNLSSLELGDSALYFCASSVEGDSNQPQHFGDGTRLSIL.

This sequence joins TRBV7-9 and TRBJ1-2, with D possibly TRBD1 on 6 matching bases. Germline lookup yields CDR1 SEHNR and CDR2 FQNEAQ (reference sequence). The CDR3 extends over 13 amino acids. V was cut by 5 bases and J by 4 bases, with 11 bases left in between. Here the CDR3 reads CASSKGGTYGYTF. The CDR3 bases are TGTGCCAGCAGCAAAGGGGGGACCTATGGCTACACCTTC.